These 10 T cell receptor beta chains originate from one sample sequenced in a study of T cells in tumors after PD-1 blockade. TCRdb's copy holds only in-frame clones and misses some; the assay was immunoSEQ multiplex PCR. Of tens of thousands of clones in the sample, approximately 80% were seen once. Here the sequenced sample was PBMCs, taken before anti-PD-1 therapy. Every receptor here comes from a human donor with advanced basal cell or squamous cell carcinoma (not recorded which).

The chain uses TRBV3-1 (or the pseudogene TRBV3-2) and TRBJ2-5; D is tentatively TRBD1 or TRBD2 (5 bases each). The CDR3 has 17 amino acids. Trimming cost V 0 bases and J 5 bases, with 19 bases left between them. The germline V gene encodes CDR1 LGHDT and CDR2 YNNKEL (reference sequence). CDR3 DNA: TGTGCCAGCAGCCAAGATCCTTGGGACGAGAGACCCGAGACCCAGTACTTC. Translation gives CASSQDPWDERPETQYF.

V gene TRBV5-1 combines with J gene TRBJ2-3, with 9 bases that match TRBD2. Germline V CDR1 and CDR2: SGHRS, YFSETQ. The CDR3 contains 15 residues. J was trimmed by 6 bases and V by 2 bases; bases with no gene match: 7. The chain's CDR3 is CASSFISGGGDTQYF. The CDR3 nucleotides read TGCGCCAGCAGCTTCATTAGCGGGGGTGGGGATACGCAGTATTTT.

The table lists this clone with many counts. The chain combines TRBV3-1 (or the pseudogene TRBV3-2) with TRBJ2-5, with a tentative D call TRBD2 (6 bases). There are 18 residues in the CDR3. CDR1 LGHDT and CDR2 YNNKEL come from the germline V gene (reference sequence). V was shortened by 3 bases and J by 2 bases, with 22 bases between the two germline ends. In DNA, the CDR3 is TGTGCCAGCAGCCACCAATTTGGGGCCCCTAGCGTACAAGAGACCCAGTACTTC. This gives the protein CASSHQFGAPSVQETQYF.

This clone was seen a single time. CDR3 bases: TGTGCCAGCAGTCCGGGCCACAGCTTTAGTCAGCCCCAGCATTTT. Amino acid sequence: CASSPGHSFSQPQHF. This chain connects TRBV6-5 to TRBJ1-5, with D unresolved. Looked up from germline, CDR1 is MNHEY and CDR2 is SVGAGI. The length of the CDR3 is 15 residues. V was pared by 5 bases and J by 6 bases, with 17 bases between.

The chain combines TRBV28 with TRBJ2-1; D ambiguous. Per germline, CDR1 MDHEN and CDR2 SYDVKM. V lost 6 bases and J 5 bases, leaving 11 bases between the germline ends. CDR3 length: 13 amino acids. For the CDR3, the DNA is TGTGCCAGCAGCAAGGCAGCTAACAATGAGCAGTTCTTC. Translated, it gives CASSKAANNEQFF.

The V and J genes are TRBV7-6 and TRBJ1-1, with D possibly TRBD1 on 6 matching bases. Germline V gene sequence: CDR1 SGHVS, CDR2 FNYEAQ. Trimming removed 5 bases at V and 0 bases at J, with 16 bases between. The CDR3 runs to 16 residues. DNA of the CDR3: TGTGCCAGCAGCCGGGGGGTACAGGGTGTGAACACTGAAGCTTTCTTT. Protein product: CASSRGVQGVNTEAFF.

V and J are TRBV7-2 and TRBJ2-7; 7 bases map to TRBD1. The CDR3 contains 15 residues. Germline V CDR1 and CDR2: SGHTA, FQGNSA. V was clipped by 5 bases and J by 3 bases; unmatched bases: 10. CDR3 sequence: CASSKQPGQSYEQYF. In DNA, the CDR3 is TGTGCCAGCAGCAAGCAACCGGGACAGAGCTACGAGCAGTACTTC.

In its sample, this clone was seen a few times. The chain combines TRBV5-5 with TRBJ2-7, with D unclear. CDR1 SGHKS and CDR2 YYEKEE come from the germline V gene (reference sequence). Trimming removed 2 bases at V and 2 bases at J, with 17 bases between. The CDR3 has 16 amino acids. This CDR3 is CASSLYSVGGTYEQYF. DNA of the CDR3: TGTGCCAGCAGCTTATATTCAGTTGGCGGTACCTACGAGCAGTACTTC.

This chain uses TRBV4-2 with TRBJ2-6; D possibly corresponds to TRBD1 (6 bases). This CDR3 contains 20 residues. Germline V CDR1 and CDR2: LGHNA, YNFKEQ. Trimming pared 0 bases from V and 0 bases from J, leaving 18 bases between. CDR3 sequence (DNA): TGTGCCAGCAGCCAAGATGGAATCAGGGGACCCCCCTCTGGGGCCAACGTCCTGACTTTC. Translating it yields CASSQDGIRGPPSGANVLTF.

The chain joins TRBV5-1 to TRBJ1-5; no definite D call. The CDR3 consists of 16 residues. V gave up 4 bases and J gave up 2 bases, with 16 bases separating them. Germline CDR1 is SGHRS and CDR2 is YFSETQ. The CDR3 spells CASSVGHRGGNQPQHF. The CDR3 DNA follows: TGCGCCAGCAGCGTTGGCCACAGAGGAGGCAATCAGCCCCAGCATTTT. Full variable domain (outside the CDR3, taken from reference TRBV5-1 and TRBJ1-5): KAGVTQTPRYLIKTRGQQVTLSCSPISGHRSVSWYQQTPGQGLQFLFEYFSETQRNKGNFPGRFSGRQFSNSRSEMNVSTLELGDSALYLCASSVGHRGGNQPQHFGDGTRLSIL.